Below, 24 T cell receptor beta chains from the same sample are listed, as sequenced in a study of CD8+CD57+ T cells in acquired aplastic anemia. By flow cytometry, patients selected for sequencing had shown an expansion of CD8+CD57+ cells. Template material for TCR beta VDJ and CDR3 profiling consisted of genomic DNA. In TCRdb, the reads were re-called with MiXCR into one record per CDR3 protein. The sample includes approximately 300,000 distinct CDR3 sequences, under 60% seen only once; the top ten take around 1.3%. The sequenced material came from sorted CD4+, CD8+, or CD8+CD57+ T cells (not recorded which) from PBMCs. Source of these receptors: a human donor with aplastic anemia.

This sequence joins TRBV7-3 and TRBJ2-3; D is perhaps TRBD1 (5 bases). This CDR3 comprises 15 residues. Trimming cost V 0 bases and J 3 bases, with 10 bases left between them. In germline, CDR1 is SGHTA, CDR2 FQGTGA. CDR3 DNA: TGTGCCAGCAGCTTAACAGGGGAAGGGACAGATACGCAGTATTTT. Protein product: CASSLTGEGTDTQYF.

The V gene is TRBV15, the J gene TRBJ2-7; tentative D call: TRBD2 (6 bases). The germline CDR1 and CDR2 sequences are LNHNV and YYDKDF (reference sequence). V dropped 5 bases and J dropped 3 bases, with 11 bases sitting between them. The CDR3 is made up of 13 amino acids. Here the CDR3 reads CATSGRLGYEQYF. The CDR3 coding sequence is TGTGCCACCAGCGGGAGGCTGGGCTACGAGCAGTACTTC.

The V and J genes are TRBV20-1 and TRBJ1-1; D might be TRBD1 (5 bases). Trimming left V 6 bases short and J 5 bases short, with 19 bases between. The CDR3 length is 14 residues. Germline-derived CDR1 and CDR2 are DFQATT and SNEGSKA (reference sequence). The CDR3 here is CSAREGMGATEAFF. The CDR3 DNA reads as TGCAGTGCGAGGGAGGGGATGGGTGCGACTGAAGCTTTCTTT.

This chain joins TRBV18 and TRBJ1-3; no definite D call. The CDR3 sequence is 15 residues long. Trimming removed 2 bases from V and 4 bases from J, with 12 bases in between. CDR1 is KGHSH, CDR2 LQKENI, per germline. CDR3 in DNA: TGTGCCAGCTCACCAACAACGGTTGGCGGAAACACCATATATTTT. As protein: CASSPTTVGGNTIYF.

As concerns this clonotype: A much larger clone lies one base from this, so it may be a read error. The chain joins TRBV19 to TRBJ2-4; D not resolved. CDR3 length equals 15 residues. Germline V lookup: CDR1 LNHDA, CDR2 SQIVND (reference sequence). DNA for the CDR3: TGTGCCAGTAGTCTGCAGGATTTAGCCAAAAACGTTCAGTACTTC. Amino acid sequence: CASSLQDLAKNVQYF.

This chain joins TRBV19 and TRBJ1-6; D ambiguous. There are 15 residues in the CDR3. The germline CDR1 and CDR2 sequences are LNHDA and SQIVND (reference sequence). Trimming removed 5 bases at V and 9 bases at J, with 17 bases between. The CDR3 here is CASSAYLRQGSPLHF. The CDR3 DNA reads TGTGCCAGTAGTGCCTATTTGCGTCAAGGTTCACCCCTCCACTTT.

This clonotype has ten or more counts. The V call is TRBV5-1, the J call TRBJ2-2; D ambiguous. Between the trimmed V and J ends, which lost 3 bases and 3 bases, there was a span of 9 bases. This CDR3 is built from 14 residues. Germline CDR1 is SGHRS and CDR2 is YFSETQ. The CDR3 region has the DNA TGCGCCAGCAGCTACAGCACCCACACCGGGGAGCTGTTTTTT. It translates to CASSYSTHTGELFF.

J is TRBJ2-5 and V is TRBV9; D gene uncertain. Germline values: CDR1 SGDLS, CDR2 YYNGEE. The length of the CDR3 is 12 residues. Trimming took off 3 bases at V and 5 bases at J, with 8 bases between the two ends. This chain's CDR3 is CASSAAGETQYF. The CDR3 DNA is TGTGCCAGCAGCGCTGCCGGGGAGACCCAGTACTTC. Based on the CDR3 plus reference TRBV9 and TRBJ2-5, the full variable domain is DSGVTQTPKHLITATGQRVTLRCSPRSGDLSVYWYQQSLDQGLQFLIQYYNGEERAKGNILERFSAQQFPDLHSELNLSSLELGDSALYFCASSAAGETQYFGPGTRLLVL.

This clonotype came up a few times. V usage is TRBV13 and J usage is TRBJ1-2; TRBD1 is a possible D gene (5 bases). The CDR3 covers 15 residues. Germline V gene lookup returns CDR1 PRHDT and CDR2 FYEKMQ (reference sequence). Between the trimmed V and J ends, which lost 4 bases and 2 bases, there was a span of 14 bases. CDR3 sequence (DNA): TGTGCCAGCAGCTCAAGGGGTCTAGGGAACTATGGCTACACCTTC. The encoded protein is CASSSRGLGNYGYTF. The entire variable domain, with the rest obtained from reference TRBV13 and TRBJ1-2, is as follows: AAGVIQSPRHLIKEKRETATLKCYPIPRHDTVYWYQQGPGQDPQFLISFYEKMQSDKGSIPDRFSAQQFSDYHSELNMSSLELGDSALYFCASSSRGLGNYGYTFGSGTRLTVV.

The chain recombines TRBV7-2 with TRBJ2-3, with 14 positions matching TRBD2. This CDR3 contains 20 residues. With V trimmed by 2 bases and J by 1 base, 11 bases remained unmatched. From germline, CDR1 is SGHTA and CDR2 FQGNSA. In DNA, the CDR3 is TGTGCCAGCAGCTTAACCCCAGGACTAGCGGGGGGCTTGCGCACAGATACGCAGTATTTT. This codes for CASSLTPGLAGGLRTDTQYF. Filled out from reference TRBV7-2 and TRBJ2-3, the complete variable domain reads GAGVSQSPSNKVTEKGKDVELRCDPISGHTALYWYRQSLGQGLEFLIYFQGNSAPDKSGLPSDRFSAERTGGSVSTLTIQRTQQEDSAVYLCASSLTPGLAGGLRTDTQYFGPGTRLTVL.

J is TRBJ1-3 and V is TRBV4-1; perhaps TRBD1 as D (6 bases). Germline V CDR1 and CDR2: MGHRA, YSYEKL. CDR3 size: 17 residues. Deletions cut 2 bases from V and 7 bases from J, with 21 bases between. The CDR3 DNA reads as TGCGCCAGCAGCCAAAGGGGGTCTTCTAGAACCGCCAACACCATATATTTT. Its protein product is CASSQRGSSRTANTIYF.

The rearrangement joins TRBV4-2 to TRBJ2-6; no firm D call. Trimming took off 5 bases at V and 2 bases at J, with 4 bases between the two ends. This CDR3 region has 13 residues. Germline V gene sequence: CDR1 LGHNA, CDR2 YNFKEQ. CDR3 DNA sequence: TGTGCCAGCAGCAGGGCTGGGGCCAACGTCCTGACTTTC. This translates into CASSRAGANVLTF.

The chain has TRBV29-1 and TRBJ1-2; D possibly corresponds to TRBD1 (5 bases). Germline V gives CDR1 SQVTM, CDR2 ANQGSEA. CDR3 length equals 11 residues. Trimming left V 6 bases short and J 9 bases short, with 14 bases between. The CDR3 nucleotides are TGCAGCGTCGGGGGGGGTGGTAGCTACACCTTC. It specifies CSVGGGGSYTF.

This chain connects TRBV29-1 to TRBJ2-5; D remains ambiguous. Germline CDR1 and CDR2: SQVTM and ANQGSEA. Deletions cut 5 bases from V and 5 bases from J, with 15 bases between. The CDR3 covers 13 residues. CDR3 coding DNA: TGCAGCGTTATGGGCCAAACCCGGGAGACCCAGTACTTC. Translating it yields CSVMGQTRETQYF. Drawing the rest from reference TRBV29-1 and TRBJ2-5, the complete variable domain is SAVISQKPSRDICQRGTSLTIQCQVDSQVTMMFWYRQQPGQSLTLIATANQGSEATYESGFVIDKFPISRPNLTFSTLTVSNMSPEDSSIYLCSVMGQTRETQYFGPGTRLLVL.

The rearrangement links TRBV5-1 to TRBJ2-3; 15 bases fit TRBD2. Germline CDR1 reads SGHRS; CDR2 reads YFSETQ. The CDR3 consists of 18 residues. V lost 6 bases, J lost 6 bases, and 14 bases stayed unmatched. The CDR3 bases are TGCGCCAGCATAACCGGGACTAGCGGGAGGTCGAGGAGCGATACGCAGTATTTT. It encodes CASITGTSGRSRSDTQYF.

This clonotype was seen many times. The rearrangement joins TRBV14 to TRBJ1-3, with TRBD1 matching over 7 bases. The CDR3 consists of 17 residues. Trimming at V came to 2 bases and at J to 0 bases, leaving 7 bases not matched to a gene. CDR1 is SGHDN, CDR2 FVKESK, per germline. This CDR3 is CASSQYSGTVSGNTIYF. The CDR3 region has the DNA TGTGCCAGCAGCCAATACTCCGGGACAGTCTCTGGAAACACCATATATTTT.

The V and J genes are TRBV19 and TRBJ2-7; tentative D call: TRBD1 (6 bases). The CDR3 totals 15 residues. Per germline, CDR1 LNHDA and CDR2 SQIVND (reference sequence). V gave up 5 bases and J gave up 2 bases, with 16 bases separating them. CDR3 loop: CASSVDSSVAYEQYF. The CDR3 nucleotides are TGTGCCAGTAGTGTGGACAGTAGCGTCGCCTACGAGCAGTACTTC.

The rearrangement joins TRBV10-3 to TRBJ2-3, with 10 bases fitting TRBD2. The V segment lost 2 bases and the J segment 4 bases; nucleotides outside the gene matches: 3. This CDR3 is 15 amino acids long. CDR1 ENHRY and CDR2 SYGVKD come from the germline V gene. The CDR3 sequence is CAISEISGGADTQYF. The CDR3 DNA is TGTGCCATCAGTGAGATCAGCGGGGGGGCAGATACGCAGTATTTT.

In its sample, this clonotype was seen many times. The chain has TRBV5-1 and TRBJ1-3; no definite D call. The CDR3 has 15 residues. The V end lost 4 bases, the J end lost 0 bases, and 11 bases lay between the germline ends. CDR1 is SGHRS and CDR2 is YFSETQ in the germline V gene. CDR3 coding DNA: TGCGCCAGCAGCGTACCCCTGAGCTCTGGAAACACCATATATTTT. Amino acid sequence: CASSVPLSSGNTIYF.

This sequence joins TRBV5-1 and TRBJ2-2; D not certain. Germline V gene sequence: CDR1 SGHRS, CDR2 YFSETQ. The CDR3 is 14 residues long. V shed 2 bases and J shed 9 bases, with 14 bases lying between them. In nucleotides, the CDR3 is TGCGCCAGCAGCTTCACTCGCTCCGATCGGGAGCTGTTTTTT. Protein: CASSFTRSDRELFF.

The CDR3 region has the DNA TGCAGTGCTAGACTCCAGGGGACTGTGAACACTGAAGCTTTCTTT. This codes for CSARLQGTVNTEAFF. The chain joins TRBV20-1 to TRBJ1-1; D is perhaps TRBD1 (6 bases). V dropped 2 bases and J dropped 0 bases, with 13 bases sitting between them. The CDR3 contains 15 residues. Germline V gives CDR1 DFQATT, CDR2 SNEGSKA (reference sequence).

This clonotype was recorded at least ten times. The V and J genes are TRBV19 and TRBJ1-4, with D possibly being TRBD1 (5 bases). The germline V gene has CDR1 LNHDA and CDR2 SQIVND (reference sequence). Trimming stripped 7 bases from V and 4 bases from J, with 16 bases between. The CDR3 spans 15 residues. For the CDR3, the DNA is TGTGCCAGTACCGAACCGGGACCTGGTAATGAAAAACTGTTTTTT. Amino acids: CASTEPGPGNEKLFF.

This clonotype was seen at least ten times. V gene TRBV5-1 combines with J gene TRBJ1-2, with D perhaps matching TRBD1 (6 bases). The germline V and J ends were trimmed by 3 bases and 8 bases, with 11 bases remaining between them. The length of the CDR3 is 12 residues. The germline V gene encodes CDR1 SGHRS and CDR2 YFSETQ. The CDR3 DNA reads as TGCGCCAGCAGCTCGGGGACATCCGGCTACACCTTC. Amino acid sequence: CASSSGTSGYTF.

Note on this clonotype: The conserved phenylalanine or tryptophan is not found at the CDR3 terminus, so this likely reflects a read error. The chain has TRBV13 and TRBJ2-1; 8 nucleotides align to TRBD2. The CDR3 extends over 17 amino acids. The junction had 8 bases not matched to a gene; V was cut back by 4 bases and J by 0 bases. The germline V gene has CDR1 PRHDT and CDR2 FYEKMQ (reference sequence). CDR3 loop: CASSSLASGHSYNEQFS. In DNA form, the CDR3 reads TGTGCCAGCAGCTCCCTCGCTAGCGGGCACTCCTACAATGAGCAGTTCTCC.